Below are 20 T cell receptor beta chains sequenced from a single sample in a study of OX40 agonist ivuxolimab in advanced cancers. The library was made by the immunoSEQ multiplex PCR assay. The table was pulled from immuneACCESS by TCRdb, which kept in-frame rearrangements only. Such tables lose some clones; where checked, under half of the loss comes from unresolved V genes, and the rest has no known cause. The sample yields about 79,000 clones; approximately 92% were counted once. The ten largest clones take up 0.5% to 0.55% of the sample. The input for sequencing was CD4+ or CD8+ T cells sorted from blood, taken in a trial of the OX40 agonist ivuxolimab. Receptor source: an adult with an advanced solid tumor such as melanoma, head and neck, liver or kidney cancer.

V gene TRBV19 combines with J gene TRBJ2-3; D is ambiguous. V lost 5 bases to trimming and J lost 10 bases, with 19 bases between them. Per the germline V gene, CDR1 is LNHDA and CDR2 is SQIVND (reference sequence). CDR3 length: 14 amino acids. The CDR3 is CASSYSELLGPQYF. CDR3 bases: TGTGCCAGTAGTTACTCTGAGCTCCTGGGTCCGCAGTATTTT.

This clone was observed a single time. As DNA, the CDR3 is TGTGCCAGTAGTATAGTGGACGGGAGCTACACCTTC. Translated, it gives CASSIVDGSYTF. The chain combines TRBV19 with TRBJ1-2; unclear D gene. From germline, CDR1 is LNHDA and CDR2 SQIVND (reference sequence). V shed 1 base and J shed 9 bases, with 9 bases lying between them. The CDR3 spans 12 residues.

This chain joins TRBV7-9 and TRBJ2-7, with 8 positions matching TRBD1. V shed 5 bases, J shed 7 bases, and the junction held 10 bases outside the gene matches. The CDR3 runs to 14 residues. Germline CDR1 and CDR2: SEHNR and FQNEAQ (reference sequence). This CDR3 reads CASSPGQGSKEQYF. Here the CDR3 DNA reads TGTGCCAGCAGCCCTGGACAGGGAAGTAAAGAGCAGTACTTC.

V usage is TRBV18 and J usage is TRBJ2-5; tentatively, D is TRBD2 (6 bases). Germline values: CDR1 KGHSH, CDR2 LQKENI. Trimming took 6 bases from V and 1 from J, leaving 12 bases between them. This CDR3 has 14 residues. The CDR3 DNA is TGTGCCAGCTCGACGGGACTGGGCCAAGAGACCCAGTACTTC. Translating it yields CASSTGLGQETQYF.

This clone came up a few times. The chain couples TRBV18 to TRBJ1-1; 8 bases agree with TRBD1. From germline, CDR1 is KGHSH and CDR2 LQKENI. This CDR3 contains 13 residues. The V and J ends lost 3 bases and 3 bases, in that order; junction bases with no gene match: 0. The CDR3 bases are TGTGCCAGCTCACCGGGACAGGACACTGAAGCTTTCTTT. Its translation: CASSPGQDTEAFF.

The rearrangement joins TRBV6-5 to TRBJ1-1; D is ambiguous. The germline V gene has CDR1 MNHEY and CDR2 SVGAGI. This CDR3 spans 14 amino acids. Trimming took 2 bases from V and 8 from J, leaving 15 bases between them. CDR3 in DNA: TGTGCCAGCAGTTACGGTCGCGGCATACGAGAAGCTTTCTTT. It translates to CASSYGRGIREAFF.

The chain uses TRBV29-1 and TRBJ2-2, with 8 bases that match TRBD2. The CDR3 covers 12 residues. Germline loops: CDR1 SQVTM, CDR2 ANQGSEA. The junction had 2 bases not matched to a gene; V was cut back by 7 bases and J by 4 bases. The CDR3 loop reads CSAGTSTGELFF. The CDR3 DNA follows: TGCAGCGCCGGGACTAGCACCGGGGAGCTGTTTTTT.

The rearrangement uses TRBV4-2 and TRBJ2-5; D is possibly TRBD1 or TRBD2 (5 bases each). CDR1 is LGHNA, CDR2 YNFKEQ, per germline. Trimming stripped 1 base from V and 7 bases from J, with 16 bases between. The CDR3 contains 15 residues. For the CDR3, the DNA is TGTGCCAGCAGCCAAGGTGCTGGGGGAAGGGGGACCCAGTACTTC. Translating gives CASSQGAGGRGTQYF.

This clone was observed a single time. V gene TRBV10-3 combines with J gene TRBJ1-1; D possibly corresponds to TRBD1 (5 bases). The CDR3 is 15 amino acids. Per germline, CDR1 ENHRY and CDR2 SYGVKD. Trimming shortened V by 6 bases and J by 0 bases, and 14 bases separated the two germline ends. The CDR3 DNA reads TGTGCCATCAGGCGAGACAGCCAGTTGAACACTGAAGCTTTCTTT. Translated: CAIRRDSQLNTEAFF.

The DNA of the CDR3 is TGTGCCAGCAGTTTAAACAGGGTCCAAGAGACCCAGTACTTC. Its translation is CASSLNRVQETQYF. The chain employs TRBV28 and TRBJ2-5; possibly TRBD1 for D (6 bases). This CDR3 is built from 14 residues. Per germline, CDR1 MDHEN and CDR2 SYDVKM. The V and J ends lost 2 bases and 1 base respectively, with 8 bases between them.

The DNA for the CDR3 is TGTGCCAGCAGCTTGTCCACTTCGCCTCGGATCGGCTACACCTTC. Translating gives CASSLSTSPRIGYTF. This rearrangement joins TRBV5-4 to TRBJ1-2; no clear D gene. Germline V CDR1 and CDR2: SGHNT, YYREEE (reference sequence). This CDR3 region has 15 residues. The V gene lost 1 base and the J gene lost 8 bases, with 18 bases spanning the gap.

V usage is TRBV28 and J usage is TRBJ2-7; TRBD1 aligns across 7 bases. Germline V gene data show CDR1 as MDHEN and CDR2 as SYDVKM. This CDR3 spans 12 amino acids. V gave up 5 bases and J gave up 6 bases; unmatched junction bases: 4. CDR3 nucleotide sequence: TGTGCCAGCAGTCCGACAGGGCCCGAGCAGTACTTC. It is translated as CASSPTGPEQYF.

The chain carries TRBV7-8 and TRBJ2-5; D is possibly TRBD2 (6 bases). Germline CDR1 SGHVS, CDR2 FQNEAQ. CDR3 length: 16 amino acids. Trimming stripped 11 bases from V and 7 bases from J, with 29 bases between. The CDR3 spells CASRGAQLDASGTQYF. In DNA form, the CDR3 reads TGTGCCTCGCGCGGGGCCCAGCTAGACGCCTCGGGGACCCAGTACTTC.

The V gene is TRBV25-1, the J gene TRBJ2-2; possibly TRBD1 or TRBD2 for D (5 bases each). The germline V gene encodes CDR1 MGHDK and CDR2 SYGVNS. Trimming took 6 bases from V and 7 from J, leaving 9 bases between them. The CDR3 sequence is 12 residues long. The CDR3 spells CASSAGGGELFF. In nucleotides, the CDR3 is TGTGCCAGCAGCGCTGGGGGCGGGGAGCTGTTTTTT.

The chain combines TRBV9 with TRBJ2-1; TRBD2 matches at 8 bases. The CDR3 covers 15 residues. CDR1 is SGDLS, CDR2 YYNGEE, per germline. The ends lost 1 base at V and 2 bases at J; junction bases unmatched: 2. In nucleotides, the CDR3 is TGTGCCAGCAGCGTAACTAGCGGAGCCTACAATGAGCAGTTCTTC. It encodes CASSVTSGAYNEQFF. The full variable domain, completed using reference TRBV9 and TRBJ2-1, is DSGVTQTPKHLITATGQRVTLRCSPRSGDLSVYWYQQSLDQGLQFLIQYYNGEERAKGNILERFSAQQFPDLHSELNLSSLELGDSALYFCASSVTSGAYNEQFFGPGTRLTVL.

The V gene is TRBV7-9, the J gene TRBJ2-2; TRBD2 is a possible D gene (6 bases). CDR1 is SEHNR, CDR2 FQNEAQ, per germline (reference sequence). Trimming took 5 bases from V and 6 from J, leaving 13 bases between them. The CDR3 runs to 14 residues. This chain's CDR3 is CASSLTRLAGELFF. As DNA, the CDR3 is TGTGCCAGCAGCCTGACTAGATTAGCCGGGGAGCTGTTTTTT.

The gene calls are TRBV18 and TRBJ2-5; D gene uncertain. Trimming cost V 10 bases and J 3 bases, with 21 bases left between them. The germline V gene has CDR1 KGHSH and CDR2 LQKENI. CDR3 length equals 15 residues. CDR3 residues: CANAADGLPKETQYF. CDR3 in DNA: TGTGCCAACGCCGCGGATGGCCTCCCCAAAGAGACCCAGTACTTC.

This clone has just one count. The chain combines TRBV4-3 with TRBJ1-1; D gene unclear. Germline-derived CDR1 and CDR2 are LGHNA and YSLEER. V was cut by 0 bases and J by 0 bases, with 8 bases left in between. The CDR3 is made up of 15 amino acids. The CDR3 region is CASSQEGFMNTEAFF. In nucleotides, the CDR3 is TGCGCCAGCAGCCAAGAAGGGTTCATGAACACTGAAGCTTTCTTT.

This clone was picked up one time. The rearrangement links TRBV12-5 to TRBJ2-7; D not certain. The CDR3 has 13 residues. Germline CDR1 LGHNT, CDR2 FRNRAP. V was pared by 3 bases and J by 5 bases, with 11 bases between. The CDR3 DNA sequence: TGTGCTAGTGGTTTAAGAGGTTACGACGAGCAGTACTTC. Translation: CASGLRGYDEQYF.

In DNA form, the CDR3 reads TGTGCCAGCAGGGGGACGTGGGGGGCCGAGGGTACTGAAGCTTTCTTT. Translated: CASRGTWGAEGTEAFF. J is TRBJ1-1 and V is TRBV27, with D maybe TRBD1 (6 bases). The CDR3 totals 16 residues. Between the trimmed V and J ends, which lost 6 bases and 5 bases, there was a span of 22 bases. From germline, CDR1 is MNHEY and CDR2 SMNVEV (reference sequence).